This TCR beta chain was captured by sequencing in a study of tumor-infiltrating T cells and Merkel cell polyomavirus. Study in general: CD8+ T cells recognized the Merkel cell polyomavirus KLL epitope.

Immunohistochemistry showed robust Merkel cell polyomavirus Large T antigen staining in every patient's tumor. Generated by immunoSEQ multiplex PCR, the TCRdb table keeps only in-frame clones and is missing some. The data show some 25,000 clones, approximately 90% seen once. Input material: lymph node tissue. The TCR sequence derives from a man aged 50-59 years with Merkel cell carcinoma.

The DNA for the CDR3 is TGTGCCAGCAGCTTAGGCCAGGGGGCGCCGGGCACCGGGGAGCTGTTTTTT. Its protein is CASSLGQGAPGTGELFF. The rearrangement links TRBV13 to TRBJ2-2; 8 nucleotides align to TRBD1. The CDR3 covers 17 residues. Germline CDR1 PRHDT, CDR2 FYEKMQ (reference sequence). With V trimmed by 0 bases and J by 4 bases, 7 bases remained unmatched.